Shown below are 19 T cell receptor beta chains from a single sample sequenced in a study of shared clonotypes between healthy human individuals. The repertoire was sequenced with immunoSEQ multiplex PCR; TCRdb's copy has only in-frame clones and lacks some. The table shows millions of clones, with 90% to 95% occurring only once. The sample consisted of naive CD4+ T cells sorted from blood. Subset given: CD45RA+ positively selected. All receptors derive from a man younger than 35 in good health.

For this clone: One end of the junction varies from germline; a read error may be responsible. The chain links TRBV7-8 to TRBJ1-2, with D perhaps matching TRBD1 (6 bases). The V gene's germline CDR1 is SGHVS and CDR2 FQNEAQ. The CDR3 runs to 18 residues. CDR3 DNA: TGTGCCAGCAGCTTAGAGGCAGGGGCGTTGATTACTAACCATGGCTACACCTTC. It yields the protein CASSLEAGALITNHGYTF.

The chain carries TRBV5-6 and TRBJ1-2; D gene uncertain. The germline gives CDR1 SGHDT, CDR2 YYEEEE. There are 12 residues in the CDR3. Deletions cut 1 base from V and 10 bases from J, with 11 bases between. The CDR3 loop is CASSLMGGIYTF. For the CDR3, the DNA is TGTGCCAGCAGCTTGATGGGAGGAATCTACACCTTC. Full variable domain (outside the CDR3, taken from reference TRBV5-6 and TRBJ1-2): DAGVTQSPTHLIKTRGQQVTLRCSPKSGHDTVSWYQQALGQGPQFIFQYYEEEERQRGNFPDRFSGHQFPNYSSELNVNALLLGDSALYLCASSLMGGIYTFGSGTRLTVV.

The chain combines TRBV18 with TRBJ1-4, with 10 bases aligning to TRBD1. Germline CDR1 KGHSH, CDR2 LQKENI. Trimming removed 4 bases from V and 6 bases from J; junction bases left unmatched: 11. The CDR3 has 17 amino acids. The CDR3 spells CASSRPLIGTGDEKLFF. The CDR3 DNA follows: TGTGCCAGCTCACGGCCACTAATCGGGACAGGGGATGAAAAACTGTTTTTT. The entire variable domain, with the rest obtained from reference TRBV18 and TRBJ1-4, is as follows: NAGVMQNPRHLVRRRGQEARLRCSPMKGHSHVYWYRQLPEEGLKFMVYLQKENIIDESGMPKERFSAEFPKEGPSILRIQQVVRGDSAAYFCASSRPLIGTGDEKLFFGSGTQLSVL.

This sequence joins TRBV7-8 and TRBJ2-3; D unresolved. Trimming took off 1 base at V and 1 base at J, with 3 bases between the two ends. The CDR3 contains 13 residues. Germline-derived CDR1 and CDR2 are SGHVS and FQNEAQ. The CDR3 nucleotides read TGTGCCAGCAGCTTAGACCGCACAGATACGCAGTATTTT. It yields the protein CASSLDRTDTQYF.

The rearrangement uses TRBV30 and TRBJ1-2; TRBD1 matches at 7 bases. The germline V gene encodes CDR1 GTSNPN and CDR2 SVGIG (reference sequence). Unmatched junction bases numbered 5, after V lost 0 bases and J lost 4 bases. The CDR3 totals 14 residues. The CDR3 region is CAWSVRNRGYGYTF. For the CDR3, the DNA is TGTGCCTGGAGTGTACGGAACAGGGGCTATGGCTACACCTTC.

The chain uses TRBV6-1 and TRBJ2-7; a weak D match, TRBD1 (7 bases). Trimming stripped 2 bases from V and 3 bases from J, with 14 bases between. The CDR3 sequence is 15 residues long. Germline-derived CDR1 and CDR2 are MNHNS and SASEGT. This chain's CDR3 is CASSERGDSVYEQYF. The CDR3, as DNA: TGTGCCAGCAGTGAAAGGGGGGACAGCGTCTACGAGCAGTACTTC.

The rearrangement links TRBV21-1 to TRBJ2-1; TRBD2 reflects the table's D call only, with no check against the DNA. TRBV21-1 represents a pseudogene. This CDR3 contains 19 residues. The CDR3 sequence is CASSKSRFETSGLYNEQFF. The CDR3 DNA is TGTGCCAGCAGCAAAAGTCGGTTTGAGACTAGCGGCCTCTACAATGAGCAGTTCTTC.

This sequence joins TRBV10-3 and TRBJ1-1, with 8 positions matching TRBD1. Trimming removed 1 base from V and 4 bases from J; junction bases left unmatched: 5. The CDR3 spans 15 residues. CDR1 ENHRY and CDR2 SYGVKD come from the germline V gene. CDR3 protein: CAISEYQGAGTEAFF. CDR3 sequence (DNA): TGTGCCATCAGTGAGTATCAGGGGGCAGGCACTGAAGCTTTCTTT.

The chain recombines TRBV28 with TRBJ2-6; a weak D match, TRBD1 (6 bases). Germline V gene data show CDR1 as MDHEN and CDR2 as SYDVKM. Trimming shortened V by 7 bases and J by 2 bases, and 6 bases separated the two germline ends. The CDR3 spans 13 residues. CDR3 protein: CASTGAGANVLTF. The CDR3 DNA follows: TGTGCCAGCACAGGGGCTGGGGCCAACGTCCTGACTTTC.

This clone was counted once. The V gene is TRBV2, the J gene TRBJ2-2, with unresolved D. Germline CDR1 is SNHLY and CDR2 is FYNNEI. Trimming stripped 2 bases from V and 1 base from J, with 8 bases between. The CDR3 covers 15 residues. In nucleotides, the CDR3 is TGTGCCAGCAGTGAAATCCGGAAGAACACCGGGGAGCTGTTTTTT. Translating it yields CASSEIRKNTGELFF.

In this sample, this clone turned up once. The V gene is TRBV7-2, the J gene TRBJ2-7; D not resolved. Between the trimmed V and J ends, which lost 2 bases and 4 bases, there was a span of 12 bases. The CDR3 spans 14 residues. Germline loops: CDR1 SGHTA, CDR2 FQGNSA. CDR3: CASSLQAAVYEQYF. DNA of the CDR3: TGTGCCAGCAGCTTACAAGCAGCAGTGTACGAGCAGTACTTC.

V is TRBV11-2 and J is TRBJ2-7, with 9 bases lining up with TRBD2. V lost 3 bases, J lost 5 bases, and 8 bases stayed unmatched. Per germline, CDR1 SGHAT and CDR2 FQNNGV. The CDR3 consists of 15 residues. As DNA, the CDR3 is TGTGCCAGCAGCTTGGCGGGGGGGCTGACCCACGAGCAGTACTTC. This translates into CASSLAGGLTHEQYF.

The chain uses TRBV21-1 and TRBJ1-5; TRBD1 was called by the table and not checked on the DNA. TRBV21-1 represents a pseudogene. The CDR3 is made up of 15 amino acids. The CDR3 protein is CASSQPIQDNQPQHF. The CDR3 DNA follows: TGTGCCAGCAGCCAACCCATACAGGACAATCAGCCCCAGCATTTT.

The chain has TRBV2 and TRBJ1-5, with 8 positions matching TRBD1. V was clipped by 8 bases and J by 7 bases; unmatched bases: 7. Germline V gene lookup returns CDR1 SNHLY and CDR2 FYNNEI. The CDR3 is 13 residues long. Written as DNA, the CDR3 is TGTGCCAGCGGCCAGACAGGGGCACAGCCCCAGCATTTT. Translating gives CASGQTGAQPQHF. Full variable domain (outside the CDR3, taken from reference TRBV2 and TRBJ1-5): EPEVTQTPSHQVTQMGQEVILRCVPISNHLYFYWYRQILGQKVEFLVSFYNNEISEKSEIFDDQFSVERPDGSNFTLKIRSTKLEDSAMYFCASGQTGAQPQHFGDGTRLSIL.

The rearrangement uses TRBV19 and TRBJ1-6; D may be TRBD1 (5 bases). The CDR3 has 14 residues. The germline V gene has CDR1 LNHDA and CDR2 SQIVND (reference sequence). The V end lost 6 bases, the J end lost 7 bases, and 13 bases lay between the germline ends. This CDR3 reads CASRTGRTNSPLHF. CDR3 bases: TGTGCCAGTAGGACGGGACGGACCAATTCACCCCTCCACTTT.

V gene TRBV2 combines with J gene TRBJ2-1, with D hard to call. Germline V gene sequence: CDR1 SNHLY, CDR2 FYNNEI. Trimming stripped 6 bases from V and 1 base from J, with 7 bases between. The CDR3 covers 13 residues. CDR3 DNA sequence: TGTGCCAGCAGAGGCGGTTCCTACAATGAGCAGTTCTTC. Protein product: CASRGGSYNEQFF.

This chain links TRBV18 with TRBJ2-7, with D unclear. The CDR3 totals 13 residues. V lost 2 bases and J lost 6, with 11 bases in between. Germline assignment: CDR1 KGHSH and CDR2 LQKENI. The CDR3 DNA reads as TGTGCCAGCTCACCAGAAGCCACCCTCGAGCAGTACTTC. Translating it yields CASSPEATLEQYF.

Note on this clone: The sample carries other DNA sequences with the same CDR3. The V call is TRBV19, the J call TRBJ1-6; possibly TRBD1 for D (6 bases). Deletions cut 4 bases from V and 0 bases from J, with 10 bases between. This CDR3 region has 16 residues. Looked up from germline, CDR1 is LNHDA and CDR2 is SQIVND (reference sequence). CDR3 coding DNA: TGTGCCAGTAGTACTACAGGGCGCTCCTATAATTCACCCCTCCACTTT. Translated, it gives CASSTTGRSYNSPLHF.

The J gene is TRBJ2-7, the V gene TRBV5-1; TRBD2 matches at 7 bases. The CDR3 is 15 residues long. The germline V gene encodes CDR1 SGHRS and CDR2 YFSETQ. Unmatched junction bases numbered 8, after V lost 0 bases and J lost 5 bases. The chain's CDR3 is CASSLVPGGSNEQYF. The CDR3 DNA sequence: TGCGCCAGCAGCTTGGTGCCGGGAGGTTCGAACGAGCAGTACTTC.